One TCR beta chain is described in this entry. What it binds is not known. These data belong to a study of regulatory T cells in long-lasting Graves disease. As for time point: newly diagnosed GD, antithyroid drugs for less than 3 months. PBMCs provided the RNA from which the TCR library was made. Researchers made TCR beta libraries by using iRepertoire HTBI primers and running Arm-PCR on CDR3 regions. TCRdb fed the multiplex PCR reads into MiXCR, producing one record per CDR3 protein. The repertoire consists of a few hundred thousand distinct CDR3 sequences, with approximately 16% occurring once and the leading ten covering 25% to 30%. Germline V lookup: CDR1 MRHNA, CDR2 SNTAGT. The CDR3 runs 16 residues. V shed 0 bases and J 7 bases; nucleotides not matched to a gene: 7. Notes on the study in general: Samples came from peripheral blood alone, without thyroid tissue.

The same sample was also studied in work on T cells in Graves' hyperthyroidism and ophthalmopathy.

The sequences come from peripheral blood mononuclear cells (PBMCs), collected at new diagnosis, from a patient treated with antithyroid drugs. The rearrangement links TRBV6-4 to TRBJ2-1; 9 bases are shared with TRBD2. This TCR derives from a middle-aged man with Graves disease. CDR3 in DNA: TGTGCCAGCAGTGACTCTGTTCGCGGGGGGGGTAATGAGCAGTTCTTC. Its translation is CASSDSVRGGGNEQFF.